This record looks at one T cell receptor beta chain sequence and its context. The antigen it recognizes is unknown. Nothing much larger sits one base from this clone, and base qualities are not available. The cohort comprised under 700 healthy bone marrow donors. At the time of sampling, every cohort member was nominally healthy, though immune exposures that went unrecorded were likely present. The donor tested CMV seronegative, placing the donor among the roughly 340 seronegative members of the cohort. Every donor gave a peripheral blood sample, and the peripheral blood mononuclear cells from that sample were used for TCR beta sequencing. The Qiagen DNeasy Blood Extraction Kit was used to extract genomic DNA from the blood cell samples. The CDR3 contains 13 residues, cysteine and phenylalanine counted. Of all the DNA, just the CDR3 is kept, 39 bases in frame from base 1. According to the germline V gene, CDR1 reads SGHTA and CDR2 reads FQGTGA. V loses 5 bases of germline sequence and J loses 1 base, and the interval between the two ends is 9 bases.

The library was generated by the immunoSEQ multiplex PCR assay. For the multiplex PCR, a mixture combining 60 forward primers for TCR Vbeta segments and 13 reverse primers for TCR Jbeta segments was used. The CDR3 region of rearranged TCR beta genes was amplified from genomic DNA by a multiplex PCR assay. The Illumina HiSeq System was used to sequence the amplified TCR beta libraries as 87-base-pair reads. As for how the authors treated the data: In a later analysis, some 80 million unique TCR beta chains were counted across the approximately 670 repertoires, and roughly 11 million of these chains were shared by at least two donors. To remove PCR and sequencing errors, raw reads were error-corrected and collapsed into unique sequences using a nearest-neighbor algorithm that merged closely related sequences. V, D and J gene segments were assigned by aligning CDR3 sequences to IMGT reference sequences. For a sequence to be retained, a match of at least six nucleotides was required to both a V gene segment and a J gene segment. A rearrangement was called productive if the CDR3 had no stop codons and remained in frame with V and J, and every other rearrangement was called non-productive. CDR3 was defined by IMGT convention, running from the second conserved V-encoded cysteine to the conserved J-encoded phenylalanine. In an earlier analysis of some 550 of the donors, sequences lacking an unambiguous match to a single V gene segment were excluded. An earlier analysis of fewer than 750 of the donors classified V segments as functional when productive rearrangements were above 56.7% and as segregating when the standard deviation between donors was above 5%. A statistical classification framework was built to diagnose cytomegalovirus status from the catalog of TCR beta chain sequences. In a later analysis, TCR nucleotide sequences were compared against IMGT/GENE-DB human TR gene sequences so that V and J genes could be assigned. Using the TCRdist pipeline, a later analysis assigned CDR3 sequences along with most-parsimonious VDJ recombination scenarios. A later analysis defined each TCR beta chain by its CDR3 amino acid sequence plus V-gene family, and excluded reads lacking a unique V-gene family. A later analysis removed several hundred highly shared, low-generation-probability nucleotide sequences to deal with suspected cross-contamination and a sequencing artifact. A later analysis calculated a clonal expansion index for each public chain from normalized within-repertoire ranks of inferred template counts. In a later analysis, generation probabilities were computed using a VDJ recombination model fitted to out-of-frame rearrangements, and the results were checked against IGoR. Hypergeometric tests were used in a later analysis to score TCR-TCR, TCR-HLA and TCR-CMV co-occurrence, with a repertoire-size bias correction applied to the TCR pairs. False discovery rates were estimated in a later analysis by permuting HLA or CMV assignments 20 times. A later analysis grouped co-occurring TCRs with DBSCAN, adding TCRdist sequence similarity when clustering within HLA-allele-positive subsets. Co-occurrence clustering excluded repertoires with fewer than 30,000 or more than 120,000 public chains, plus five with anomalous nucleotide sharing. TCRdb carries this immuneACCESS record with in-frame sequences only. Its versions omit some clonotypes, under half of them owing to an unresolved V gene in the studies checked, with the rest unexplained. The DNA was the basis for D and trimming; V, J and clone size are from that table. Counted in this sample were a few hundred thousand clones; approximately 91% of them appeared once. The ten largest make up about 1.7% of the sample.

The data stem from a study of cytomegalovirus exposure and HLA in healthy donors listed by TCRdb under 2017. In the study overall: According to an earlier analysis of 550 to 700 of the donors, about 179 million T cells yielded approximately 120 million unique TCR beta sequences and 250 to 350 Gb of sequence data. The study was designed to test whether signatures of past pathogen exposure could be identified by cataloging public T cell receptors. In a later analysis, previously published TCR beta repertoires from several hundred donors were re-analyzed and high-resolution HLA genotyping was added so that TCR occurrence patterns could be studied. Every discovery cohort repertoire had been produced on one sequencing platform. The study combined high-throughput TCR immunosequencing, statistical association of individual TCRs with disease status, and machine learning to predict cytomegalovirus infection status. A later genetic analysis used genome-wide SNP genotypes for 398 of the 666 donors, treating that subset as a discovery cohort. The number of typed donors differed by locus: roughly 620-640 for A, B, C, DRB1 and DQB1; 500 to 550 for DQA1; 606 for DPA1; and some 430 for DPB1. Among about 410 genotyped donors of the cohort, an average of approximately 200,000 unique TCR beta nucleotide sequences was sequenced per donor, of which roughly 18% were non-productive. HLA typing covered class I and class II loci at four-digit resolution. About 300 gigabases of sequencing data and tens of millions of unique TCR sequences were included in an early release covering 550 to 650 HLA-typed donors. The T cell repertoires of 666 subjects were profiled by immunosequencing and related to cytomegalovirus serostatus. The genetic ancestry cluster associated with self-reported Caucasian donors included about 81% of the approximately 410 genotyped donors. An earlier analysis of approximately 500 of the donors applied high-throughput TCR beta sequencing to assess whether each TCR beta V gene segment acted as functional or pseudogenic. Donor age, sex, ethnicity and CMV serostatus were collected together with the repertoire data. In the later analysis, no new phenotypic data were used to find candidate immune exposures; instead, reliance was placed on TCR beta sequences and their occurrence across donors. Along with the approximately 650-subject first cohort, a separate validation cohort of over a hundred different subjects was used. A handful of DR-DQ haplotypes were handled as single units for association and clustering because linkage in the cohort was strong. The paper's findings and limits, for the study overall: Broadly in line with IMGT annotations, most TCR beta V segments showed up in productive rearrangements about 87% or about 30% of the time in an earlier analysis of around 550 of the donors. This cohort had only TCR beta chains sequenced, and the lack of alpha or paired-chain data limited which features could be detected. Specific HLA alleles were associated with 15,000 to 20,000 TCR beta sequences at a false discovery rate of 0.05 in a later analysis. A few of the identified cytomegalovirus-associated TCR beta chains were confirmed in vitro to be specific for cytomegalovirus antigens. In a later genetic analysis, fewer N-insertions in productive TCRs were reported among donors in an Asian-associated ancestry cluster than the 666-donor mean. An association between a missense DCLRE1C variant and V-gene and J-gene trimming of TCR beta chains was found in a later genetic analysis and replicated in an independent cohort. A later analysis found that TCR association rates varied across HLA loci, with DRB1 alleles showing the most associated TCRs and HLA-C alleles the fewest. Because counts were too low, about 15 rarely observed V segments, including chromosome 9 orphons, were left out of the earlier analysis of 587 of the donors. HLA typing was unavailable for some donors at each locus, so association tests used only the typed subset. Correlated functional status among segregating V segments might be attributable to linkage disequilibrium, but an unknown experimental factor could not be ruled out. A further reported finding was that TCR beta sequences accurately predicted the HLA-A and HLA-B alleles for most subjects in the first cohort. The classifier was reported to diagnose cytomegalovirus status with high specificity and sensitivity in both the original cohort and the validation cohort. Most TCR sequences were seen in very few donors, while some public TCRs were found in many individuals. The study listed 150 to 200 TCR beta chains as associated with cytomegalovirus. For the cohort, immune exposure information was limited to CMV serostatus. A cluster of highly shared sequence variants was judged likely to be a technical artifact of the sequencing pipeline. Strong co-occurrence of HLA alleles, especially DR and DQ, made assigning TCR associations to individual alleles difficult. Sequencing depth was assumed to be roughly uniform across donors in the presence/absence analyses, though that assumption may not hold. In a later analysis, HLA-associated TCR beta chains showed more clonal expansion and lower generation probabilities than non-associated chains that were equally common. A later analysis reported that several top co-occurrence clusters appeared linked to parvovirus B19, influenza, CMV and Epstein-Barr virus. The 87-base-pair reads could not distinguish some IMGT-functional V segments, including TRBV6-2 and TRBV6-3, so those segments were excluded. According to a later analysis, most CMV-associated TCR beta chains appeared to be HLA-restricted, and the HLA associations seemed to be driven largely by CMV exposure. It was suggested by the authors that the approach could potentially be generalized to other disease states and immunological phenotypes.

The sample was PBMCs. The TCR originated in a girl aged 2-10 years in good health and CMV-seronegative. The rearranged segments are TRBV7-3 and TRBJ2-7; D gene: possibly TRBD2, on 5 matching bases. Here the CDR3 is given as CASSPSGSYEQYF. In nucleotides, the sequence is TGTGCCAGCAGCCCCAGCGGTTCCTACGAGCAGTACTTC.